Listed below are T cell receptor beta chains from one sample, sequenced in a study of T cells in Graves' hyperthyroidism and ophthalmopathy. TCRdb reprocessed the multiplex PCR reads via MiXCR and lists one record per CDR3 protein. In the table there are about 300,000 distinct CDR3 sequences, less than 30% of which are singletons. Sequenced material: blood. The receptors were gathered from a man in his forties with Graves' hyperthyroidism that later progressed to Graves' ophthalmopathy. Each CDR3 is given with its conserved first and last residue. A D gene is named only where the DNA matches it firmly. Clone size is shown for a subset of rows, as once, few, many or a class of expanded clone.

clone size: .; V gene: TRBV12-3/TRBV12-4; J gene: TRBJ1-2; D gene: .; CDR3 DNA: TGTGCCAGCAGTTTAGGCAGGTTTGGCTACACCTTC; CDR3 protein: CASSLGRFGYTF
clone size: .; V gene: TRBV6-5; J gene: TRBJ2-7; D gene: .; CDR3 DNA: TGTGCCAGCAGTTCGATCGTCTTCGGGGTTGGACACTACGAGCAGTACTTC; CDR3 protein: CASSSIVFGVGHYEQYF
clone size: many; V gene: TRBV27; J gene: TRBJ2-5; D gene: .; CDR3 DNA: TGTGCCAGCAGCCTTCGGGGGGCCGGGGAGACCCGGTACTTC; CDR3 protein: CASSLRGAGETRYF
clone size: many; V gene: TRBV3-1; J gene: TRBJ2-5; D gene: .; CDR3 DNA: TGTGCCAGCAGCCAAGGGGCGGAAGAGACCCAGTACTTC; CDR3 protein: CASSQGAEETQYF
clone size: many; V gene: TRBV18; J gene: TRBJ2-7; D gene: TRBD1; CDR3 DNA: TGTGCCAGCTCACCGCCGGGACAGGGGCTGGGCGAGCAGTACTTC; CDR3 protein: CASSPPGQGLGEQYF
clone size: many; V gene: TRBV3-1; J gene: TRBJ1-1; D gene: .; CDR3 DNA: TGTGCCAGCAGCCATTCCCCCATAAAGGGCACTGAAGCTTTCTTT; CDR3 protein: CASSHSPIKGTEAFF
clone size: many; V gene: TRBV2; J gene: TRBJ2-2; D gene: .; CDR3 DNA: TGTGCCAGCAGGCTCGCCACTCCGAACACCGGGGAGCTGTTTTTT; CDR3 protein: CASRLATPNTGELFF
clone size: .; V gene: TRBV6-2/TRBV6-3; J gene: TRBJ1-1; D gene: .; CDR3 DNA: TGTGCCAGCAGTTACTCTAGACAAGAAGCTTTCTTT; CDR3 protein: CASSYSRQEAFF
clone size: many; V gene: TRBV10-3; J gene: TRBJ2-7; D gene: TRBD1; CDR3 DNA: TGTGCCATCAGGAGGACAGGGGAATCCTACGAGCAGTACTTC; CDR3 protein: CAIRRTGESYEQYF
clone size: .; V gene: TRBV7-2; J gene: TRBJ2-5; D gene: .; CDR3 DNA: TGTGCCAGCAGCGTCCAGATGTTGACCCAGTACTTC; CDR3 protein: CASSVQMLTQYF
clone size: .; V gene: TRBV6-1; J gene: TRBJ1-2; D gene: .; CDR3 DNA: TGTGCCAGCAGTGACACGGTCGACTACACCTTC; CDR3 protein: CASSDTVDYTF
clone size: many; V gene: TRBV6-5; J gene: TRBJ1-2; D gene: .; CDR3 DNA: TGTGCCAGCAGTTACTCCCAGGGACTGTTTCATGGCTACACCTTC; CDR3 protein: CASSYSQGLFHGYTF
clone size: once; V gene: TRBV12-3/TRBV12-4; J gene: TRBJ2-5; D gene: TRBD1; CDR3 DNA: TGTGCCAGCAGTTTATGGACAGGGGGAGAGACCCAGTACTTC; CDR3 protein: CASSLWTGGETQYF
clone size: many; V gene: TRBV27; J gene: TRBJ1-2; D gene: .; CDR3 DNA: TGTGCCAGCAGTTTACAACCTTCGTTTGACAGTGGCTACACCTTC; CDR3 protein: CASSLQPSFDSGYTF
clone size: .; V gene: TRBV28; J gene: TRBJ1-1; D gene: .; CDR3 DNA: TGTGCCAGCAAGCAGTCTTACACTGAAGCTTTCTTT; CDR3 protein: CASKQSYTEAFF
clone size: many; V gene: TRBV12-3/TRBV12-4; J gene: TRBJ2-7; D gene: .; CDR3 DNA: TGTGCCAGCAGTTTCAGTCAGAGCTCCTACGAGCAGTACTTC; CDR3 protein: CASSFSQSSYEQYF
clone size: few; V gene: TRBV11-3; J gene: TRBJ1-1; D gene: TRBD1; CDR3 DNA: TGTGCCAGCAGCTTAAGGGGACAGGGAGGGTCGGAAGCTTTCTTT; CDR3 protein: CASSLRGQGGSEAFF
clone size: many; V gene: TRBV11-2; J gene: TRBJ1-2; D gene: .; CDR3 DNA: TGTGCCAGCAGCGTCGGATTGGAGGACAACTATGGCTACACCTTC; CDR3 protein: CASSVGLEDNYGYTF
clone size: many; V gene: TRBV28; J gene: TRBJ2-2; D gene: .; CDR3 DNA: TGTGCCAGCAGTTTAAAGAACGGTCTGGGCGGGGAGCTGTTTTTT; CDR3 protein: CASSLKNGLGGELFF
clone size: many; V gene: TRBV6-5; J gene: TRBJ2-2; D gene: .; CDR3 DNA: TGTGCCAGCAGTTCGTCCAAGGAGCTGTTTTTT; CDR3 protein: CASSSSKELFF
clone size: many; V gene: TRBV2; J gene: TRBJ2-1; D gene: .; CDR3 DNA: TGTGCCAGCAGTGAAGGGGTCCTAGTCTATGAGCAGTTCTTC; CDR3 protein: CASSEGVLVYEQFF
clone size: many; V gene: TRBV7-3; J gene: TRBJ2-7; D gene: .; CDR3 DNA: TGTGCCAGCAGCCGCTCCCAAGCCTACGAGCAGTACTTC; CDR3 protein: CASSRSQAYEQYF
clone size: many; V gene: TRBV12-3/TRBV12-4; J gene: TRBJ2-5; D gene: TRBD2; CDR3 DNA: TGTGCCAGCAGTCACCGGACTAGCGGAGAGACCCAGTACTTC; CDR3 protein: CASSHRTSGETQYF
clone size: many; V gene: TRBV20-1; J gene: TRBJ2-2; D gene: .; CDR3 DNA: TGCAGTGCTAGTCCCTCTGAGGGGACGAACACCGGGGAGCTGTTTTTT; CDR3 protein: CSASPSEGTNTGELFF
clone size: many; V gene: TRBV6-5; J gene: TRBJ2-5; D gene: TRBD2; CDR3 DNA: TGTGCCAGCAGTTACTCGGGACTACCTCAAGAGACCCAGTACTTC; CDR3 protein: CASSYSGLPQETQYF
clone size: many; V gene: TRBV6-1; J gene: TRBJ2-7; D gene: .; CDR3 DNA: TGTGCCAGCAGGCGGGGCCTTGTGGACGAGCAGTACTTC; CDR3 protein: CASRRGLVDEQYF
clone size: .; V gene: TRBV12-3/TRBV12-4; J gene: TRBJ1-1; D gene: .; CDR3 DNA: TGTGCCAGCAGTTTACAGGGGCCAGATGAAGCTTTCTTT; CDR3 protein: CASSLQGPDEAFF
clone size: many; V gene: TRBV11-2; J gene: TRBJ2-5; D gene: .; CDR3 DNA: TGTGCCAGCAGCTTAGATGTTCAGGGATGGCAAGAGACCCAGTACTTC; CDR3 protein: CASSLDVQGWQETQYF
clone size: many; V gene: TRBV6-1; J gene: TRBJ1-5; D gene: TRBD1; CDR3 DNA: TGTGCCAGCAGAGAAACGGACAGGGGAAACCAGCCCCAGCATTTT; CDR3 protein: CASRETDRGNQPQHF
clone size: many; V gene: TRBV14; J gene: TRBJ2-2; D gene: TRBD1; CDR3 DNA: TGTGCCAGCAGCCCACGATCAGGCTCAGGGGGATCCACCGGGGAGCTGTTTTTT; CDR3 protein: CASSPRSGSGGSTGELFF
clone size: many; V gene: TRBV29-1; J gene: TRBJ2-3; D gene: TRBD2; CDR3 DNA: TGCAGCGTTGCGCCAGCGGGAGGAACAGATACGCAGTATTTT; CDR3 protein: CSVAPAGGTDTQYF
clone size: many; V gene: TRBV7-2; J gene: TRBJ2-4; D gene: TRBD1; CDR3 DNA: TGTGCCAGCAGCCCACCAATCGGACAGGGCAGTAGCATTCAGTACTTC; CDR3 protein: CASSPPIGQGSSIQYF
clone size: many; V gene: TRBV11-2; J gene: TRBJ2-5; D gene: .; CDR3 DNA: TGTGCCAGCACCCCGACTCAAAGAGGGGGGACCCAGTACTTC; CDR3 protein: CASTPTQRGGTQYF
clone size: many; V gene: TRBV15; J gene: TRBJ2-7; D gene: TRBD2; CDR3 DNA: TGTGCCACCAGCAGGGAACCGCCGATGCTAGCGGGAGGATTTGACGAGCAGTACTTC; CDR3 protein: CATSREPPMLAGGFDEQYF
clone size: many; V gene: TRBV2; J gene: TRBJ1-5; D gene: TRBD1; CDR3 DNA: TGTGCCACCTCCTCCGGGACAGGGGGCCTAGGGCCCCAGCATTTT; CDR3 protein: CATSSGTGGLGPQHF
clone size: many; V gene: TRBV2; J gene: TRBJ2-7; D gene: .; CDR3 DNA: TGTGCCAGCAGTGAATACGGCGAGCAGTACTTC; CDR3 protein: CASSEYGEQYF